This TCR beta chain comes out of a study of tumor-infiltrating lymphocytes in primary liver carcinoma. Per the germline V gene, CDR1 is SGHTA and CDR2 is FQGTGA. The CDR3 has 19 amino acids. The V segment lost 5 bases and the J segment 6 bases; nucleotides outside the gene matches: 19. For blood RNA, unsorted whole blood served as the source, and germline DNA was extracted too. The investigators made TCR beta cDNA from roughly 0.55 ug total RNA, using a constant-region primer. Investigators got TCR beta libraries out of three nested multiplex PCR rounds, done with slightly modified ARM-PCR. TRBV1-TRBV30 forward primers and a C-beta reverse primer were used in the first two PCR rounds, which each ran for about 10 cycles. TCRdb re-called the multiplex PCR reads with MiXCR, one entry per CDR3 protein. The sample has about 210,000 distinct CDR3 sequences, about 61% seen once.

The chain recombines TRBV7-3 with TRBJ2-1, with 10 bases lining up with TRBD2. The sample consisted of peripheral blood. This clonotype originated in a woman aged 60-75 years with primary liver carcinoma and hepatitis B virus infection. The CDR3 DNA sequence: TGTGCCAGCAGCAGAACCTGGACTAGCGGTTCAGGAGATTTCAATGAGCAGTTCTTC. Translation: CASSRTWTSGSGDFNEQFF.